The T cell receptor beta chain under discussion was sequenced for a study of graft-versus-host responses after intestinal transplantation. Study-level background: Tacrolimus and steroids were given for around 3 years to all recipients after anti-thymocyte globulin induction. Study-level findings and limits: Allograft clonal ratios (graft-versus-host to host-versus-graft) were high in patients who had graft-donor T cell macrochimerism.

The repertoire was sequenced with immunoSEQ multiplex PCR; TCRdb's copy has only in-frame clones and lacks some. The table has 100,000 to 140,000 clones, roughly 90% seen once. As for this clone: What it binds is unknown.

The trim removed 1 base at V and 5 bases at J, leaving 10 bases unmatched. CDR3 length equals 16 residues. Germline CDR1 and CDR2: MGHRA and YSYEKL. The chain has TRBV4-1 and TRBJ1-2; 7 bases line up with TRBD1. The receptor's source is a human donor who was the organ donor for an intestinal transplant. The input for sequencing was unstimulated CD4+ T cells sorted from spleen or lymph node cells, taken before transplant. CDR3 residues: CASSQATADRLYGYTF. The CDR3 DNA is TGCGCCAGCAGCCAAGCTACGGCGGACAGGTTGTATGGCTACACCTTC.